A selection of T cell receptor beta chains follows, all from one sample in a study of beta chain features in type 1 diabetes. The repertoire was sequenced with immunoSEQ multiplex PCR; TCRdb's copy has only in-frame clones and lacks some. Of approximately 250,000 clones detected, 16% appear once; the ten largest clones hold more than 0.075%. Input material: naive CD4+ T cells from blood. The source is a man younger than 45 with type 1 diabetes. CDR3s include the opening cysteine and the closing phenylalanine or tryptophan. D genes are given only for firm matches. Expanded clones get a size class; other rows say once, few or many, or leave the size out.

CDR3 length	V gene	clone size	D gene	J gene	CDR3 DNA	CDR3 protein
12	TRBV30	few	NA	TRBJ2-5	TGTGCCTGGAGTCCCACACGAGAGACCCAGTACTTC	CAWSPTRETQYF
14	TRBV5-1	NA	NA	TRBJ2-3	TGCGCCAGCAGCTTGGCTAGTGTAGCGGATACGCAGTATTTT	CASSLASVADTQYF
12	TRBV29-1	NA	NA	TRBJ2-3	TGCAGCGTTAGGGGAGGCACAGATACGCAGTATTTT	CSVRGGTDTQYF
15	TRBV5-1	NA	TRBD2	TRBJ2-3	TGCGCCAGCAGCTTGGGACTAGCGTCCACAGATACGCAGTATTTT	CASSLGLASTDTQYF
15	TRBV9	NA	TRBD2	TRBJ2-1	TGTGCCAGCAGCGTAGTGGCGGGAGGATACAATGAGCAGTTCTTC	CASSVVAGGYNEQFF
13	TRBV29-1	NA	NA	TRBJ1-5	TGCAGCGTTGCAGGGGATAGCAATCAGCCCCAGCATTTT	CSVAGDSNQPQHF
13	TRBV5-4	NA	NA	TRBJ2-2	TGTGCCAGCAGCTTGGTAGCAGTCGGGGAGCTGTTTTTT	CASSLVAVGELFF
14	TRBV7-9	few	TRBD1	TRBJ1-2	TGTGCCAGCAGCCAAGGGGACAGGAACTATGGCTACACCTTC	CASSQGDRNYGYTF
15	TRBV7-2	NA	TRBD1	TRBJ1-1	TGTGCCAGCAGCTTAGTTCCAGGGGGGAACACTGAAGCTTTCTTT	CASSLVPGGNTEAFF
13	TRBV30	NA	TRBD1	TRBJ2-7	TGTGCCTGGAGCGAGGGACAGGGCTACGAGCAGTACTTC	CAWSEGQGYEQYF
15	TRBV30	few	TRBD1	TRBJ2-1	TGTGCCTGGATTAATCGGGACAGCCCTTACAATGAGCAGTTCTTC	CAWINRDSPYNEQFF
14	TRBV7-2	few	NA	TRBJ2-7	TGTGCCAGCAGCTTAGTGGACTCTTCCTACGAGCAGTACTTC	CASSLVDSSYEQYF
15	TRBV7-2	NA	TRBD2	TRBJ2-1	TGTGCCAGCAGGGTAGCGGGACAATCCTACAATGAGCAGTTCTTC	CASRVAGQSYNEQFF
16	TRBV4-2	NA	TRBD1	TRBJ1-4	TGTGCCAGCAGCCAAGCCCAGACAGGGCTAAATGAAAAACTGTTTTTT	CASSQAQTGLNEKLFF
16	TRBV5-1	NA	NA	TRBJ2-3	TGCGCCAGCAGCGTCAGCAGCGGGTATAGCACAGATACGCAGTATTTT	CASSVSSGYSTDTQYF
14	TRBV4-1	few	TRBD1	TRBJ2-7	TGCGCCAGCAGCCTCCGGGACAGGGAAGACGAGCAGTACTTC	CASSLRDREDEQYF
13	TRBV5-1	few	NA	TRBJ1-1	TGCGCCAGCAGCAGAGGGCTGGGGACTGAAGCTTTCTTT	CASSRGLGTEAFF
15	TRBV4-2	few	TRBD2	TRBJ2-3	TGTGCCAGCAGCCCAACTAGCGGGAGCACAGATACGCAGTATTTT	CASSPTSGSTDTQYF
15	TRBV11-1	few	TRBD2	TRBJ2-7	TGTGCCAGCAGCTACGAACTAGCGGGGACCTACGAGCAGTACTTC	CASSYELAGTYEQYF
14	TRBV6-6	NA	TRBD1	TRBJ2-5	TGTGCCAGCAGTTCCACAGGGGTCCAAGAGACCCAGTACTTC	CASSSTGVQETQYF
18	TRBV5-4	NA	TRBD1	TRBJ2-6	TGTGCCAGCAGCTTTGGGACAGGCGTGCGCTCTGGGGCCAACGTCCTGACTTTC	CASSFGTGVRSGANVLTF
13	TRBV6-5	few	TRBD2	TRBJ2-3	TGTGCCAGCAGGGGGACTAGCAGAGATACGCAGTATTTT	CASRGTSRDTQYF
13	TRBV27	NA	TRBD1	TRBJ1-1	TGTGCCAGCAGCGGACAGGGGGGGACTGAAGCTTTCTTT	CASSGQGGTEAFF
15	TRBV5-5	NA	TRBD1	TRBJ2-3	TGTGCCAGCAGCCGGGGACAGGGGTACACAGATACGCAGTATTTT	CASSRGQGYTDTQYF
14	TRBV7-2	NA	NA	TRBJ2-4	TGTGCCAGCAGCCATGACAGTAGTAGCAACATTCAGTACTTC	CASSHDSSSNIQYF
13	TRBV5-6	NA	NA	TRBJ2-5	TGTGCCAGCAGCTCGCGCAATCAAGAGACCCAGTACTTC	CASSSRNQETQYF
15	TRBV25-1	NA	NA	TRBJ2-5	TGTGCCAGCAGTGCAAGAGGGACCTACCAAGAGACCCAGTACTTC	CASSARGTYQETQYF
15	TRBV11-2	NA	TRBD2	TRBJ2-7	TGTGCCAGCAGCCAACTGACTAGCGGGAGCTACGAGCAGTACTTC	CASSQLTSGSYEQYF
17	TRBV5-1	few	NA	TRBJ2-2	TGCGCCAGCAGCTTAGGGGCGTTGGGAATGAACACCGGGGAGCTGTTTTTT	CASSLGALGMNTGELFF
17	TRBV25-1	few	NA	TRBJ2-6	TGTGCCAGCAGTGAATTCGGTCCACCGGGAGGGGCCAACGTCCTGACTTTC	CASSEFGPPGGANVLTF
15	TRBV5-8	NA	NA	TRBJ2-6	TGTGCCAGCAGCTCCACCAGCTCTGGGGCCAACGTCCTGACTTTC	CASSSTSSGANVLTF
15	TRBV7-2	NA	TRBD2	TRBJ2-3	TGTGCCAGCAGCTTAGCGGGGCCTAGCGGACATACGCAGTATTTT	CASSLAGPSGHTQYF
13	TRBV9	few	NA	TRBJ1-2	TGTGCCAGCAGCGTAGACTCAGGGGATGGCTACACCTTC	CASSVDSGDGYTF
13	TRBV2	NA	NA	TRBJ2-1	TGTGCCAGCAGTCCCTTCCTTTACAGAGAGCAGTTCTTC	CASSPFLYREQFF
13	TRBV2	few	NA	TRBJ2-7	TGTGCCAGCAGGGGAACAGTAATTTACGAGCAGTACTTC	CASRGTVIYEQYF
11	TRBV29-1	few	NA	TRBJ2-7	TGCAGCGTGGGGGCAGGCTACGAGCAGTACTTC	CSVGAGYEQYF
16	TRBV7-9	few	NA	TRBJ2-7	TGTGCCAGCAGCCCCCTCTTATATAGGGGGAGTCGGGAGCAGTACTTC	CASSPLLYRGSREQYF
11	TRBV18	few	NA	TRBJ2-7	TGTGCCAGCTCACCAGGCTACGAGCAGTACTTC	CASSPGYEQYF
14	TRBV7-9	NA	NA	TRBJ2-1	TGTGCCAGCAGTAACAGGGTTCGCGGGAATGAGCAGTTCTTC	CASSNRVRGNEQFF
14	TRBV18	NA	NA	TRBJ2-6	TGTGCCAGCTCACCCCCTGCTGGGGCCAACGTCCTGACTTTC	CASSPPAGANVLTF
16	TRBV5-1	NA	NA	TRBJ2-7	TGCGCCAGCAGCTTGGAGGGCCTTACCTTCTCCTACGAGCAGTACTTC	CASSLEGLTFSYEQYF
16	TRBV4-1	few	TRBD2	TRBJ2-3	TGCGCCAGCAGCCAAGAGACTAGCGGGAGCGTAGATACGCAGTATTTT	CASSQETSGSVDTQYF
14	TRBV4-2	NA	TRBD1	TRBJ2-1	TGTGCCAGCAGCCAAGATCGAGGGGGCAGGGAGCAGTTCTTC	CASSQDRGGREQFF
14	TRBV7-2	NA	TRBD1	TRBJ2-2	TGTGCCAGCAGCCCGGACAGGGCGCCCGGGGAGCTGTTTTTT	CASSPDRAPGELFF
14	TRBV18	few	TRBD1	TRBJ2-7	TGTGCCAGCTCAGGACAGGGTAAAACCTACGAGCAGTACTTC	CASSGQGKTYEQYF
15	TRBV9	few	TRBD1	TRBJ2-1	TGTGCCAGCAGCTTTTGGGACAGGGACTACAATGAGCAGTTCTTC	CASSFWDRDYNEQFF
12	TRBV29-1	few	TRBD1	TRBJ2-5	TGCAGCGACAGGGGACCCCAAGAGACCCAGTACTTC	CSDRGPQETQYF
13	TRBV6-5	few	NA	TRBJ1-3	TGTGCCAGCACCAGGCTAGCTGGAAACACCATATATTTT	CASTRLAGNTIYF
17	TRBV7-9	NA	TRBD1	TRBJ2-4	TGTGCCAGCAGCCCCGGACAGGGAGAAGGTGGCAAAAACATTCAGTACTTC	CASSPGQGEGGKNIQYF
11	TRBV28	few	NA	TRBJ2-1	TGTGCCAGCAGTCTCAACAATGAGCAGTTCTTC	CASSLNNEQFF
11	TRBV12-5	NA	NA	TRBJ2-1	TGTGCTAGTGGTTCCCGGAATGAGCAGTTCTTC	CASGSRNEQFF
15	TRBV10-3	NA	NA	TRBJ2-7	TGTGCCATCAGTGAGTCGAATGCCTGGGGAGGCGAGCAGTACTTC	CAISESNAWGGEQYF
16	TRBV5-4	NA	NA	TRBJ2-4	TGTGCCAGCAGCTTGGGGTCGGGGATTGGCAAAAACATTCAGTACTTC	CASSLGSGIGKNIQYF
17	TRBV27	NA	TRBD2	TRBJ2-1	TGTGCCAGCAGTTTAACGCTAGCGGGAGGGACCTACAATGAGCAGTTCTTC	CASSLTLAGGTYNEQFF
15	TRBV25-1	NA	NA	TRBJ2-3	TGTGCCAGCAGTGAAATAGCGGTGAGCACAGATACGCAGTATTTT	CASSEIAVSTDTQYF
13	TRBV30	few	NA	TRBJ2-5	TGTGCCTGGAGTGTGACGGGTCAAGAGACCCAGTACTTC	CAWSVTGQETQYF
13	TRBV11-2	few	NA	TRBJ1-5	TGTGCCAGCAGCTTAAGGGGCCAGGGGCCCCAGCATTTT	CASSLRGQGPQHF